This TCR beta chain originates from a study of spatial heterogeneity in lung cancer. Whole-study context: More than ten raw reads, on average, carried each unique TCR and UMI combination.

The time point was: sample taken at primary tumor resection. Whole RNA, isolated from tumor, nontumor lung or frozen PBMC, was sequenced without prior sorting. Patients with untreated early-stage non-small cell lung cancer, numbering around 71, were the donors. V lost 3 bases, J lost 2 bases, and 7 bases lay in between. The CDR3 has 13 amino acids. Broader study findings: Relative to follow-up, resection was when ubiquitous expanded tumor TCRs appeared more in blood.

Carried by each TCR cDNA molecule was a unique molecular identifier. In TCRdb, the 5' RACE reads were re-called with MiXCR into one record per CDR3 protein. Of approximately 12,000 distinct CDR3 sequences in the sample, 14% were seen once. This clonotype was seen many times. The antigen is not known. The chain links TRBV12-3 or TRBV12-4 to TRBJ1-1; unclear D gene. This sequence originates from a female donor with early-stage non-small cell lung cancer. Sequencing was performed on PBMCs, taken at surgery. DNA for the CDR3: TGTGCCAGCAGTTTCAACCTAAACACTGAAGCTTTCTTT. Protein: CASSFNLNTEAFF.